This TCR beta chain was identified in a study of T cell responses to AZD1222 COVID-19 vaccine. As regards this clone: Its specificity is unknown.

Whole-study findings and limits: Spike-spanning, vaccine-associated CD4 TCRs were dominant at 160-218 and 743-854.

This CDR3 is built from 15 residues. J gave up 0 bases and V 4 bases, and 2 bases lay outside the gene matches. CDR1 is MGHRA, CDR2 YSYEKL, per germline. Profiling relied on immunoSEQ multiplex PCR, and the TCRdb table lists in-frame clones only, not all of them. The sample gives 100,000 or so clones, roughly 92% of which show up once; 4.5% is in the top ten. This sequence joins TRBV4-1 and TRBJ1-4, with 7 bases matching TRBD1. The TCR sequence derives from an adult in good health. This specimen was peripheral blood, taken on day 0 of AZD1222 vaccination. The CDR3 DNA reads TGCGCCAGCAGCCTCAGGGGGTCAACTAATGAAAAACTGTTTTTT. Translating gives CASSLRGSTNEKLFF.